This TCR beta chain was sequenced for a study of cytomegalovirus exposure and HLA in healthy donors. The study, taken as a whole, reports: Earlier analysis yielded a pattern in which most TCR beta V segments were productive about 90% or about 30% of the time.

The CDR3 has 15 residues. J was trimmed by 5 bases and V by 5 bases; bases with no gene match: 6. CDR1 is SGHKS, CDR2 YYEKEE, per germline (reference sequence). For this clone: Its specificity is unknown.

The primer mix had 60 Vbeta and 13 Jbeta primers. Sequencing was performed with immunoSEQ multiplex PCR; in TCRdb, only in-frame clones are kept and a portion is missing. The table shows roughly 180,000 clones, with 82% occurring only once. The sequencing sample was made of PBMCs. The receptor was isolated from a man aged 40-50 years in good health and CMV-seronegative. The chain couples TRBV5-5 to TRBJ2-5; 13 nucleotides agree with TRBD2. CDR3 sequence reads: CASSFRLAGGETQYF. The CDR3 bases are TGTGCCAGCAGTTTCCGACTAGCGGGAGGTGAGACCCAGTACTTC.